This TCR beta chain is drawn from a study of CD8 T cells in ankylosing spondylitis. Study results and limitations: Researchers reportedly found disease-linked clones significantly enriched in matched ankylosing spondylitis synovial fluid. A subset of motif variants has previously been described in the synovial fluid and blood of reactive arthritis. Blood of patients with ankylosing spondylitis appeared to be characterized by a TCR beta motif of eight highly homologous variants. Disease-associated clones were CD8+ and fairly uncommon in peripheral blood.

This clonotype was counted at least ten times. The antigen remains unidentified. 5'-RACE, quantitative and with molecular barcodes, yielded the TCR beta libraries. TCRdb processed the 5' RACE reads anew with MiXCR; each CDR3 protein has one entry. The sample lists under 950,000 distinct CDR3 sequences; roughly 19% were seen once. This CDR3 has 12 amino acids. Germline CDR1 reads MNHEY; CDR2 reads SMNVEV (reference sequence). V was trimmed by 2 bases and J by 9 bases, leaving 10 bases between them. Sequencing used blood, either unsorted or a sorted T cell fraction (not recorded which). The sequence came from a male donor with ankylosing spondylitis. The genes are TRBV27 and TRBJ1-1; TRBD1 is a possible D gene (6 bases). Here the CDR3 reads CASSLLGQKAFF. As DNA, the CDR3 is TGTGCCAGCAGTTTACTCGGACAGAAAGCTTTCTTT.